The clone carrying this T cell receptor beta chain has just a few counts. The antigen remains unidentified. The libraries were made with immunoSEQ version 4 in survey mode. Clones were read by immunoSEQ multiplex PCR, and TCRdb kept only the in-frame ones, dropping some. The table shows just under 65,000 clones, with just under 75% occurring only once. The data are from a study of persistence of HIV-infected CD4 T cells. Study background: Donors were ART-treated; their CMV- and Gag-responding CD4+ T cells were isolated.

Study-wide results and caveats: Antigen-responding cells were enriched for degenerate expanded CDR3beta sequences. Bulk TCR data could not be restricted to HIV-1-infected CMV-responding cells.

CDR3 length equals 15 residues. V was shortened by 2 bases and J by 1 base, with 11 bases between the two germline ends. Germline CDR1 MNHEY, CDR2 SVGAGI. Overlapping HIV-1 Gag 15-mer peptides at around 0.91 ug per peptide per mL were used. CD40L-negative CD69-negative CD45RO-high memory CD4+ T cells were sorted as populations depleted of antigen-responding cells. Donors had CD4+ T cell counts above 400 cells/uL and were CMV-seropositive. The chain couples TRBV6-5 to TRBJ1-1; TRBD1 might be the D (6 bases). The origin of this receptor is an adult man with HIV who was CMV-seropositive. The sequencing used CD4+ T cells sorted from PBMCs after roughly 20-hour stimulation, collected from a patient who received antiretroviral therapy. The CDR3 is CASSYRGHQNTEAFF. The CDR3 DNA reads as TGTGCCAGCAGTTACAGGGGACACCAGAACACTGAAGCTTTCTTT.